This T cell receptor beta chain was recorded in a study of glioma-infiltrating T cells after dendritic cell vaccination. Study-level results: Survival was not directly related to TCR clonality in these patients.

This clone was detected only a few times. Its specificity is not known. Time point of the sample: after dendritic cell vaccination, including at tumor progression/relapse. Selection required adequate fresh-frozen tumor tissue plus more than two years' survival data. Using immunoSEQ multiplex PCR, the repertoire was profiled, and TCRdb retains in-frame clones only, with some absent. The sample includes about 50,000 clones, approximately 89% seen only once; the top ten take approximately 5.3%. The germline V and J ends were trimmed by 1 base and 7 bases, with 11 bases remaining between them. The germline V gene encodes CDR1 SGHVS and CDR2 FNYEAQ. The CDR3 is 13 residues long.

The sequence was obtained from a human donor with glioblastoma. The V gene is TRBV7-6, the J gene TRBJ2-7; no clear D. The sequencing used blood, collected after dendritic cell vaccination. Here the CDR3 reads CASSLGLVGEQYF. The CDR3 DNA sequence: TGTGCCAGCAGCTTAGGTCTAGTCGGTGAGCAGTACTTC.